One and the same sample provided the 8 T cell receptor beta chains below, sequenced in a study of cytomegalovirus exposure and HLA in healthy donors. Use of 60 Vbeta and 13 Jbeta primers characterized the PCR. The protocol was immunoSEQ multiplex PCR, while the TCRdb copy is restricted to in-frame clones and leaves out a portion. Seen here are over 250,000 clones, 72% observed once, and the top ten hold under 3%. Material for sequencing was PBMCs. These receptors all come from a female donor in good health and CMV-seronegative.

Note on this clone: Distinct nucleotide sequences in the sample also encode this CDR3. This sequence joins TRBV27 and TRBJ2-7; 9 bases are shared with TRBD2. The trim removed 5 bases at V and 4 bases at J, leaving 9 bases unmatched. Germline loops: CDR1 MNHEY, CDR2 SMNVEV (reference sequence). This CDR3 region has 15 residues. The CDR3, as DNA: TGTGCCAGCAGTCTCCGTCTAGCGGGGATATACGAGCAGTACTTC. The encoded protein is CASSLRLAGIYEQYF.

The chain links TRBV27 to TRBJ2-5; the D gene is possibly TRBD1 (5 bases). The V end was cut by 2 bases, the J end by 7 bases, with 11 bases between. CDR1 MNHEY and CDR2 SMNVEV come from the germline V gene (reference sequence). CDR3 length: 13 amino acids. The CDR3 is CASSLAGQATQYF. Written as DNA, the CDR3 is TGTGCCAGCAGTTTAGCAGGGCAGGCGACCCAGTACTTC.

A few counts support this clone. CDR3 loop: CASSLQGMNTEAFF. The CDR3 nucleotides are TGTGCCAGCAGCTTACAGGGGATGAACACTGAAGCTTTCTTT. The genes are TRBV7-3 and TRBJ1-1; a possible D gene is TRBD1 (6 bases). Germline V gene data show CDR1 as SGHTA and CDR2 as FQGTGA. With 2 bases removed from V and 0 bases from J, the gap between germline ends came to 7 bases. This CDR3 spans 14 amino acids.

Only one count was recorded for this clone. The chain uses TRBV21-1 and TRBJ2-5; the table names TRBD1, a call not compared with the DNA. TRBV21-1 is termed a pseudogene. The CDR3 length is 16 residues. Here the CDR3 reads CASSKWVVDRQETQYF. CDR3 DNA: TGTGCCAGCAGCAAATGGGTCGTGGACAGACAAGAGACCCAGTACTTC.

The chain couples TRBV5-8 to TRBJ2-7; 7 bases map to TRBD1. The CDR3 has 15 amino acids. Looked up from germline, CDR1 is SGHTS and CDR2 is YDEGEE. V lost 4 bases, J lost 0 bases, and 7 bases stayed unmatched. This CDR3 is CASSLGTASSYEQYF. DNA of the CDR3: TGTGCCAGCAGCCTCGGGACAGCGAGCTCCTACGAGCAGTACTTC.

This sequence joins TRBV7-6 and TRBJ2-1; no firm D call. The CDR3 extends over 17 amino acids. CDR1 and CDR2 (germline): SGHVS, FNYEAQ. V lost 0 bases and J 2 bases, leaving 14 bases between the germline ends. The DNA for the CDR3 is TGTGCCAGCAGCTTAGCGCGCGGCATTGTAACCTACAATGAGCAGTTCTTC. Translation: CASSLARGIVTYNEQFF.

This clone came up once. The CDR3 here is CASSPPSGYEQYF. CDR3 in DNA: TGTGCCAGCAGCCCCCCTTCGGGATACGAGCAGTACTTC. V usage is TRBV25-1 and J usage is TRBJ2-7; D is possibly TRBD2 (5 bases). V gave up 6 bases and J gave up 4 bases, with 13 bases separating them. The CDR3 loop spans 13 amino acids. Per the germline V gene, CDR1 is MGHDK and CDR2 is SYGVNS.

The V call is TRBV5-6, the J call TRBJ2-2, with unresolved D. Germline V CDR1 and CDR2: SGHDT, YYEEEE. The CDR3 sequence is 15 residues long. Trimming took off 1 base at V and 3 bases at J, with 10 bases between the two ends. The CDR3 DNA reads TGTGCCAGCAGCTTGATAGCCGTGGACACCGGGGAGCTGTTTTTT. This encodes CASSLIAVDTGELFF.